The 27 T cell receptor beta chains reported below all come from one sample, sequenced in a study of cytomegalovirus exposure and HLA in healthy donors. PCR was performed using 60 Vbeta and 13 Jbeta primers. Only in-frame clones appear in the TCRdb table, and some are missing; sequencing was by immunoSEQ multiplex PCR. The sample yields approximately 140,000 clones, 79% seen once. The sample consisted of PBMCs. Receptor source: a man aged 45-65 years in good health and CMV-seropositive.

The rearrangement joins TRBV9 to TRBJ2-7; TRBD1 agrees at 7 bases. J was trimmed by 5 bases and V by 1 base; bases with no gene match: 6. This CDR3 comprises 14 residues. Germline CDR1 is SGDLS and CDR2 is YYNGEE. The CDR3, as DNA: TGTGCCAGCAGCGTAAAGGGACAGTACGACGAGCAGTACTTC. Amino acids: CASSVKGQYDEQYF.

This clone was seen a single time. This chain links TRBV5-1 with TRBJ2-7, with D possibly matching TRBD1 (6 bases). The CDR3 runs 14 residues. Germline values: CDR1 SGHRS, CDR2 YFSETQ. Trimming stripped 4 bases from V and 1 base from J, with 12 bases between. CDR3 amino acids: CASSRAGQSYEQYF. The CDR3 bases are TGCGCCAGCAGCCGGGCTGGACAGTCCTACGAGCAGTACTTC.

This rearrangement joins TRBV5-5 to TRBJ2-1; tentative D call: TRBD1 (5 bases). This CDR3 region has 14 residues. Trimming took 0 bases from V and 8 from J, leaving 12 bases between them. Germline CDR1 is SGHKS and CDR2 is YYEKEE (reference sequence). DNA for the CDR3: TGTGCCAGCAGCTTGGCCGATGGGGCCTATGAGCAGTTCTTC. Its protein is CASSLADGAYEQFF. Full variable domain (rest looked up from reference TRBV5-5 and TRBJ2-1): DAGVTQSPTHLIKTRGQQVTLRCSPISGHKSVSWYQQVLGQGPQFIFQYYEKEERGRGNFPDRFSARQFPNYSSELNVNALLLGDSALYLCASSLADGAYEQFFGPGTRLTVL.

The chain links TRBV6-1 to TRBJ1-5; TRBD1 is a possible D gene (5 bases). CDR3 length: 13 residues. CDR1 is MNHNS, CDR2 SASEGT, per germline. V lost 3 bases and J 6 bases, leaving 9 bases between the germline ends. CDR3: CASSEFGGQPQHF. DNA for the CDR3: TGTGCCAGCAGTGAGTTCGGGGGTCAGCCCCAGCATTTT.

The chain recombines TRBV6-5 with TRBJ2-1, with 8 bases matching TRBD2. Germline assignment: CDR1 MNHEY and CDR2 SVGAGI. This CDR3 is built from 15 residues. V gave up 6 bases and J gave up 2 bases; unmatched junction bases: 6. CDR3 in amino acids: CASRFSGSAYNEQFF. The CDR3 DNA sequence: TGTGCCAGCAGATTCAGCGGGAGCGCCTACAATGAGCAGTTCTTC.

V is TRBV10-1 and J is TRBJ2-1; 16 bases match TRBD2. The germline CDR1 and CDR2 sequences are WNHNN and SYGVQD (reference sequence). The CDR3 is 16 residues long. The V and J ends lost 9 bases and 5 bases, in that order; junction bases with no gene match: 7. CDR3 sequence: CASSGTSGRADNEQFF. CDR3 nucleotides: TGCGCCAGTTCCGGGACTAGCGGGAGGGCGGACAATGAGCAGTTCTTC.

The chain couples TRBV5-1 to TRBJ2-7; D possibly corresponds to TRBD1 (6 bases). Trimming left V 4 bases short and J 0 bases short, with 11 bases between. The germline gives CDR1 SGHRS, CDR2 YFSETQ. This CDR3 has 14 amino acids. CDR3 in amino acids: CASSMGHSSYEQYF. For the CDR3, the DNA is TGCGCCAGCAGCATGGGACATAGCTCCTACGAGCAGTACTTC.

This clone was seen just once. The chain uses TRBV5-1 and TRBJ1-1; D is ambiguous. Per the germline V gene, CDR1 is SGHRS and CDR2 is YFSETQ. V lost 3 bases, J lost 1 base, and 7 bases lay in between. CDR3 size: 13 residues. The CDR3 nucleotides are TGCGCCAGCAGCTACTCGCCGAACACTGAAGCTTTCTTT. Amino acids: CASSYSPNTEAFF.

This clone was counted between two and nine times. The V and J genes are TRBV7-8 and TRBJ2-7, with 8 bases identical to TRBD2. Germline trimming cut 5 bases from V and 2 bases from J; bases unmatched to any gene: 5. In germline, CDR1 is SGHVS, CDR2 FQNEAQ. The CDR3 loop spans 14 amino acids. The CDR3: CASSPGGFTYEQYF. DNA for the CDR3: TGTGCCAGCAGCCCGGGGGGGTTCACCTACGAGCAGTACTTC.

This clone was counted between two and nine times. The chain carries TRBV7-9 and TRBJ1-4; no clear D. The CDR3 spans 12 residues. The germline CDR1 and CDR2 sequences are SEHNR and FQNEAQ (reference sequence). The V end was cut by 5 bases, the J end by 10 bases, with 11 bases between. The CDR3, as DNA: TGTGCCAGCAGCGTTACTGGTGGAAAACTGTTTTTT. Protein: CASSVTGGKLFF.

This chain uses TRBV2 with TRBJ1-6, with a tentative D call TRBD1 (5 bases). Germline V lookup: CDR1 SNHLY, CDR2 FYNNEI. The V end was cut by 3 bases, the J end by 3 bases, with 12 bases between. CDR3 length: 16 amino acids. CDR3 sequence: CASSEGGVGYNSPLHF. CDR3 nucleotide sequence: TGTGCCAGCAGTGAGGGGGGGGTTGGCTATAATTCACCCCTCCACTTT. Using reference TRBV2 and TRBJ1-6 for the parts outside the CDR3, the full variable domain is EPEVTQTPSHQVTQMGQEVILRCVPISNHLYFYWYRQILGQKVEFLVSFYNNEISEKSEIFDDQFSVERPDGSNFTLKIRSTKLEDSAMYFCASSEGGVGYNSPLHFGNGTRLTVT.

J is TRBJ1-2 and V is TRBV4-1; D gene ambiguous. Germline V gene lookup returns CDR1 MGHRA and CDR2 YSYEKL. The CDR3 sequence is 15 residues long. The V end was cut by 2 bases, the J end by 4 bases, with 14 bases between. The CDR3 is CASSQSRRSGYGYTF. CDR3 sequence (DNA): TGCGCCAGCAGCCAAAGCAGGAGGTCGGGCTATGGCTACACCTTC.

This clone was seen more than once but under ten times. The chain is built from TRBV10-1 and TRBJ1-1; D is ambiguous. The germline V gene encodes CDR1 WNHNN and CDR2 SYGVQD (reference sequence). Deletions cut 0 bases from V and 3 bases from J, with 5 bases between. The CDR3 is 13 residues long. CDR3 bases: TGCGCCAGCAGTGAGTCTCTATACACTGAAGCTTTCTTT. Translated: CASSESLYTEAFF.

The chain couples TRBV5-4 to TRBJ1-1; 8 nucleotides agree with TRBD1. CDR3 size: 15 residues. Per the germline V gene, CDR1 is SGHNT and CDR2 is YYREEE (reference sequence). With 3 bases clipped from V and 6 bases from J, the junction kept 10 bases outside the gene matches. CDR3 sequence (DNA): TGTGCCAGCAGCTCTTTGAGGACAGGGTGGTCTGAAGCTTTCTTT. It codes for CASSSLRTGWSEAFF.

CDR3 DNA sequence: TGTGCCAGCAGTACTACGGTAAGCTCCTACAATGAGCAGTTCTTC. It is translated as CASSTTVSSYNEQFF. The rearrangement links TRBV28 to TRBJ2-1, with unresolved D. Trimming removed 5 bases from V and 0 bases from J, with 11 bases in between. Germline values: CDR1 MDHEN, CDR2 SYDVKM. There are 15 residues in the CDR3.

The chain carries TRBV4-2 and TRBJ2-3, with D unclear. Germline V gene lookup returns CDR1 LGHNA and CDR2 YNFKEQ. Trimming took 0 bases from V and 5 from J, leaving 9 bases between them. This CDR3 is 14 amino acids long. CDR3 DNA sequence: TGTGCCAGCAGCCAAGATATGGCGGAAGATACGCAGTATTTT. Residues: CASSQDMAEDTQYF.

By sample share, this clone is medium-sized. The chain recombines TRBV6-1 with TRBJ1-5, with D uncertain. Trimming left V 10 bases short and J 0 bases short, with 10 bases between. This CDR3 is built from 13 residues. CDR1 and CDR2 from the germline V gene are MNHNS and SASEGT. CDR3 loop: CATSLYSNQPQHF. The CDR3, as DNA: TGTGCCACCTCCCTTTATAGCAATCAGCCCCAGCATTTT.

This clone appeared a few times. This chain joins TRBV5-1 and TRBJ2-2; TRBD2 agrees at 10 bases. The CDR3 runs to 17 residues. Germline V CDR1 and CDR2: SGHRS, YFSETQ. V lost 1 base, J lost 6 bases, and 9 bases stayed unmatched. The chain's CDR3 is CASSLSISGRPAGELFF. Written as DNA, the CDR3 is TGCGCCAGCAGCTTGAGTATTAGCGGGAGGCCCGCCGGGGAGCTGTTTTTT.

This clone was seen once. The chain combines TRBV29-1 with TRBJ1-1, with D tentatively TRBD1 (5 bases). The CDR3 spans 13 residues. Germline CDR1 is SQVTM and CDR2 is ANQGSEA. Trimming removed 0 bases from V and 2 bases from J, with 7 bases in between. DNA of the CDR3: TGCAGCGTTGAAGATCAGGGAAACACTGAAGCTTTCTTT. Amino acids: CSVEDQGNTEAFF.

The chain employs TRBV28 and TRBJ1-2; TRBD1 matches at 8 bases. The CDR3 loop spans 15 amino acids. The V and J ends lost 7 bases and 3 bases, in that order; junction bases with no gene match: 10. Germline CDR1 reads MDHEN; CDR2 reads SYDVKM. The CDR3 reads CASTQLLTGDYGYTF. The CDR3 DNA is TGTGCCAGCACCCAACTCTTGACAGGGGACTATGGCTACACCTTC.

With respect to this clone: Other DNA sequences from this sample encode an identical CDR3 as well. This chain uses TRBV10-1 with TRBJ1-1, with no clear D. The germline V and J ends were trimmed by 5 bases and 3 bases, with 10 bases remaining between them. Germline V gives CDR1 WNHNN, CDR2 SYGVQD (reference sequence). The CDR3 totals 13 residues. The CDR3 DNA reads TGCGCCAGCAGTCTAGCGGGGTACACTGAAGCTTTCTTT. Amino acids: CASSLAGYTEAFF.

This clone was seen more than once but under ten times. This chain joins TRBV6-1 and TRBJ1-6; D is undetermined. Per the germline V gene, CDR1 is MNHNS and CDR2 is SASEGT. The CDR3 runs to 15 residues. V was pared by 8 bases and J by 6 bases, with 17 bases between. CDR3 protein: CASSWLGEGNSPLHF. CDR3 nucleotides: TGTGCCAGCTCTTGGCTCGGGGAGGGTAATTCACCCCTCCACTTT.

CDR3 in amino acids: CAWSLGSAYEQYF. The CDR3 region has the DNA TGTGCCTGGAGTCTCGGGTCCGCCTACGAGCAGTACTTC. The rearrangement links TRBV30 to TRBJ2-7; D not resolved. The CDR3 extends over 13 amino acids. Germline V CDR1 and CDR2: GTSNPN, SVGIG (reference sequence). The germline V and J ends were trimmed by 2 bases and 2 bases, with 10 bases remaining between them.

This clone was seen a few times. The J gene is TRBJ1-2, the V gene TRBV6-1; a possible D gene is TRBD1 (5 bases). Trimming shortened V by 0 bases and J by 8 bases, and 13 bases separated the two germline ends. The CDR3 sequence is 14 residues long. Germline V gene data show CDR1 as MNHNS and CDR2 as SASEGT. The CDR3 region has the DNA TGTGCCAGCAGTGAAGCGTTCGGGGCGGGGGGCTACACCTTC. It codes for CASSEAFGAGGYTF.

This clone was observed a few times. The chain uses TRBV4-1 and TRBJ1-3, with D hard to call. CDR3 length: 15 amino acids. V lost 4 bases and J 4 bases, leaving 14 bases between the germline ends. CDR1 and CDR2 from the germline V gene are MGHRA and YSYEKL. CDR3 sequence (DNA): TGCGCCAGCAGCCTAACAGTCTTAAGGGGAAACACCATATATTTT. This encodes CASSLTVLRGNTIYF.

This clone was seen a handful of times. The chain has TRBV7-9 and TRBJ2-2; 9 bases map to TRBD2. Germline values: CDR1 SEHNR, CDR2 FQNEAQ (reference sequence). The junction had 2 bases not matched to a gene; V was cut back by 3 bases and J by 3 bases. This CDR3 is built from 15 residues. In nucleotides, the CDR3 is TGTGCCAGCAGCTTTACTAGCGGGTACACCGGGGAGCTGTTTTTT. It specifies CASSFTSGYTGELFF.

The V call is TRBV23-1, the J call TRBJ2-2; 7 positions agree with TRBD2. TRBV23-1 is filed as an ORF, its function uncertain. This CDR3 spans 15 amino acids. The ends lost 11 bases at V and 0 bases at J; junction bases unmatched: 9. The CDR3 DNA reads as TGCGCCCGGTCGGGGGGACCGACGAACACCGGGGAGCTGTTTTTT. Encoded protein: CARSGGPTNTGELFF.